This T cell receptor beta chain was captured in a study of radiotherapy plus CTLA-4 blockade in lung cancer. Study overall: For approximately 17% of patients, objective responses occurred, and roughly 31% had disease control.

Produced via immunoSEQ multiplex PCR; TCRdb's table is partial and in-frame only. This table has fewer than 85,000 clones, around 87% appearing once. Lung cancer patients with chemo-refractory metastatic non-small-cell disease were given focal radiation plus CTLA-4 blockade with ipilimumab. Concerning this clone itself: The antigen is undetermined.

Study outcomes and limitations: An expansion of tumor-derived TCR clones occurred in blood after radiotherapy plus ipilimumab. Early blood T cell clone dynamics, with interferon-beta, were reported to best predict response.

Specimen: peripheral blood, collected from a patient treated with radiotherapy plus ipilimumab. This clonotype was sampled from a human donor with non-small cell lung cancer who had stable disease on radiotherapy plus ipilimumab.

The CDR3 DNA follows: TGTGCCAGCAGTCTTGGACTAGCCTCCTACGAGCAGTACTTC. Its translation is CASSLGLASYEQYF. This sequence joins TRBV2 and TRBJ2-7; TRBD2 matches 8 bases. The V segment lost 5 bases and the J segment 0 bases; nucleotides outside the gene matches: 3. The CDR3 spans 14 residues. CDR1 SNHLY and CDR2 FYNNEI come from the germline V gene.